Listed below are T cell receptor beta chains from one sample, sequenced in a study of graft-versus-host responses after intestinal transplantation. Some clones are missing from TCRdb's copy, which holds only in-frame ones; the method was immunoSEQ multiplex PCR. The data contain under 90,000 clones, approximately 90% of them seen just once; the ten biggest clones take up about 0.38%. Their antigen targets remain unknown. The sequencing here drew on unstimulated CD4+ T cells sorted from spleen or lymph node cells, taken before transplant. Every receptor here comes from a human donor who was the organ donor for an intestinal transplant. The CDR3 runs from the conserved cysteine through the conserved F or W. D genes are given only for firm matches. A clone size is listed for some rows: how often the clone was seen (once, few, many), or a class if it is expanded.

v_gene	abundance	j_gene	d_gene	CDR3nt	CDR3aa
TRBV5-1	.	TRBJ2-5	TRBD1	TGCGCCAGCAGTTTCGACAGGGGGGTAGAGACCCAGTACTTC	CASSFDRGVETQYF
TRBV5-4	.	TRBJ2-2	TRBD1	TGTGCCAGCAGCCCCTTCGGACAGGGCGGGGAGCTGTTTTTT	CASSPFGQGGELFF
TRBV30	.	TRBJ2-3	TRBD2	TGTGCCTGGAGCGGGACTAAACGAGCAGATACGCAGTATTTT	CAWSGTKRADTQYF
TRBV14	.	TRBJ1-2	TRBD1	TGTGCCAGCAGCCAAGAACAGCGACAGGGTGGAGGCTACACCTTC	CASSQEQRQGGGYTF
TRBV7-9	.	TRBJ2-3	TRBD2	TGTGCCAGCAGCTTTAGGGCGGGGGGGCCCCATACGCAGTATTTT	CASSFRAGGPHTQYF
TRBV11-3	.	TRBJ2-6	.	TGTGCCAGCAGCGAACCGGGTCTGTACTCTGGGGCCAACGTCCTGACTTTC	CASSEPGLYSGANVLTF
TRBV19	.	TRBJ1-1	.	TGTGCCAGTAGTATTGGAGAGGGCACTGAAGCTTTCTTT	CASSIGEGTEAFF
TRBV5-1	once	TRBJ1-2	TRBD1	TGCGCCAGCAGCCAAGGGGACAGCTTTAGGGTCTATGGCTACACCTTC	CASSQGDSFRVYGYTF
TRBV5-1	.	TRBJ2-2	.	TGCGCCAGCAGCAAAAGAACAGGGTTGGGCACCGGGGAGCTGTTTTTT	CASSKRTGLGTGELFF
TRBV18	.	TRBJ2-7	.	TGTGCCAGCTCACCTGGACTCCCGTTTGGGTCTGGGGAGCAGTACTTC	CASSPGLPFGSGEQYF
TRBV5-5	.	TRBJ2-2	.	TGTGCCAGCAGCTTTCGGGAGCCGACCGGGGAGCTGTTTTTT	CASSFREPTGELFF
TRBV2	.	TRBJ2-3	TRBD1	TGTGCCACGATGTCGGACAGGGTCACAGATACGCAGTATTTT	CATMSDRVTDTQYF
TRBV28	.	TRBJ2-5	.	TGTGCCAGCAGTTTGCTATGGGGGGAAGAGACCCAGTACTTC	CASSLLWGEETQYF
TRBV28	.	TRBJ2-1	.	TGTGCCAGCAGTTTAGGTGGGAGGTATGACAATGAGCAGTTCTTC	CASSLGGRYDNEQFF
TRBV19	few	TRBJ1-1	.	TGTGCCAGTAGCTTACGACAGGACAAGAAAAACACTGAAGCTTTCTTT	CASSLRQDKKNTEAFF
TRBV11-3	.	TRBJ2-2	.	TGTGCCAGCAGCTTAGCCCCCCGGACAGACACCGGGGAGCTGTTTTTT	CASSLAPRTDTGELFF
TRBV16	.	TRBJ1-1	.	TGTGCCAGCAGCCAATCGCTATCGGCACGAGGGAACACTGAAGCTTTCTTT	CASSQSLSARGNTEAFF
TRBV12-2	.	TRBJ2-3	.	TGTGCAAGTCGCTTACCACCTAGAGTAGATACGCAGTATTTT	CASRLPPRVDTQYF
TRBV9	.	TRBJ2-7	TRBD1	TGTGCCAGCAGCGTACGGACAGGGAACTACGAGCAGTACTTC	CASSVRTGNYEQYF
TRBV30	.	TRBJ1-3	.	TGTGCCTGGAGTGTACGGTCCTCTGGAAACACCATATATTTT	CAWSVRSSGNTIYF
TRBV27	.	TRBJ1-6	TRBD1	TGTGCCAGCAGTTTTGGTGGGACAGGGGGATCACCCCTCCACTTT	CASSFGGTGGSPLHF
TRBV30	.	TRBJ2-5	TRBD1	TGTGCCTGGAGTGAGGGGACAGGGGGAATCATTATGGAGACCCAGTACTTC	CAWSEGTGGIIMETQYF
TRBV9	.	TRBJ2-1	.	TGTGCCAGCAGCGCCTCTCCTAGCTCCTACAATGAGCAGTTCTTC	CASSASPSSYNEQFF
TRBV18	.	TRBJ1-2	.	TGTGCCAGCTCACCGGGACACGACTATGGCTACACCTTC	CASSPGHDYGYTF
TRBV6-5	few	TRBJ1-2	.	.	CASSSSDYGYTF
TRBV28	once	TRBJ2-7	TRBD1	TGTGCCAGCAGCATACCGGGACAGGGCACTTACGAGCAGTACTTC	CASSIPGQGTYEQYF
TRBV28	.	TRBJ1-3	.	TGTGCCAGCAGTTTAGTCCCCAGGGTTTACTCTGGAAACACCATATATTTT	CASSLVPRVYSGNTIYF
TRBV5-1	.	TRBJ2-4	TRBD2	TGCGCCAGCAGCTTGGGACTAGCGGGGGGGGGCGCCAAAAACATTCAGTACTTC	CASSLGLAGGGAKNIQYF
TRBV9	.	TRBJ2-3	.	TGTGCCAGCAGCGTAGGTCGGGCAGGGGTCACAGATACGCAGTATTTT	CASSVGRAGVTDTQYF
TRBV6-1	.	TRBJ1-4	.	TGTGCCAGCAGTGTACAGGGCTCTTCGTGGGAAAAACTGTTTTTT	CASSVQGSSWEKLFF
TRBV28	.	TRBJ2-1	TRBD2	TGTGCCAGCAGTTTAAGGCGGGAGGTCCTCAATGAGCAGTTCTTC	CASSLRREVLNEQFF
TRBV6-6	.	TRBJ1-2	TRBD1	TGTGCCAGCAGTTACTCATCGGGACAGGGGGCTGGTGGCTACACCTTC	CASSYSSGQGAGGYTF